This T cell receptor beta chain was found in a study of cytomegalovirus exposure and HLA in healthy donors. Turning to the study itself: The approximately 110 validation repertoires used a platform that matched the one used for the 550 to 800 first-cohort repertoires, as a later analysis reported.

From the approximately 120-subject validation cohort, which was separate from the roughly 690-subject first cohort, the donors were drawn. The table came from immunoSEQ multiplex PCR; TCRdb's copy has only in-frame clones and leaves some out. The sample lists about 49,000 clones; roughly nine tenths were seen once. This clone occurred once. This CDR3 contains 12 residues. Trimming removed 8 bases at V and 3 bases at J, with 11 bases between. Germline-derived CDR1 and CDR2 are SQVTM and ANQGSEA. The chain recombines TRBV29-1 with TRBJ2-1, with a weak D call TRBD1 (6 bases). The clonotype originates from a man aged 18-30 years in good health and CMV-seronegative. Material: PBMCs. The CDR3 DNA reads TGCAGCCACAGGGCGAGCTACAATGAGCAGTTCTTC. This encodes CSHRASYNEQFF.